This T cell receptor beta chain was sequenced for a study of blood T cell repertoires in COVID-19. For the study at large: The cDNA or gDNA used as material had been derived from T cells, B-cell-depleted T cells, or PBMCs.

The germline V gene has CDR1 MNHEY and CDR2 SVGAGI. With 7 bases clipped from V and 4 bases from J, the junction kept 7 bases outside the gene matches. CDR3 size: 14 residues. Repertoires were generated with immunoSEQ multiplex PCR, while TCRdb's copy carries only in-frame clones and drops some. This sample has fewer than 450,000 clones, with 87% found just once. The chain links TRBV6-5 to TRBJ2-3, with TRBD2 identical over 8 bases. Sequenced material: peripheral blood. The TCR comes from a woman in her forties or fifties with COVID-19, enrolled during active disease. CDR3 nucleotides: TGTGCCAGCACCGGACTAGCCGGCGCAGATACGCAGTATTTT. This codes for CASTGLAGADTQYF.